These T cell receptor beta chains were read from a single sample in a study of T-cell reconstitution after alpha-beta-depleted transplantation in children. TCRdb reprocessed the PCR reads with MiXCR, giving one entry per CDR3 protein. The data show approximately 500,000 distinct CDR3 sequences, 25% to 30% seen once. The sequencing here drew on PBMCs, taken before TCRalphabeta/CD19-depleted stem cell transplant. These receptors were collected from a boy under two years old with Wiskott-Aldrich syndrome, due to receive a stem cell transplant. Each CDR3 is given with its conserved first and last residue. Each record gives: V gene, CDR3 length, CDR3 protein.

v_gene: TRBV5-1
len: 13
CDR3aa: CASGRQGLIEQYF

v_gene: TRBV20-1
len: 14
CDR3aa: CSARDEGRPYEQYF

v_gene: TRBV11-2
len: 16
CDR3aa: CASSSSGGRSTDTQYF

v_gene: TRBV20-1
len: 12
CDR3aa: CSASDTNTEAFF

v_gene: TRBV7-3
len: 14
CDR3aa: CASSSLPGQGSQYF

v_gene: TRBV25-1
len: 16
CDR3aa: CASSGPSTGQGRELFF

v_gene: TRBV10-3
len: 16
CDR3aa: CAISESLLRERQPQHF

v_gene: TRBV11-2
len: 16
CDR3aa: CASSETRWRDRYEQYF

v_gene: TRBV5-1
len: 15
CDR3aa: CASSSLGGIEETQYF

v_gene: TRBV5-1
len: 14
CDR3aa: CASSARVEGGIQYF

v_gene: TRBV5-5
len: 16
CDR3aa: CASSLREGRYTDTQYF

v_gene: TRBV20-1
len: 13
CDR3aa: CSAPGQNNYGYTF

v_gene: TRBV7-8
len: 18
CDR3aa: CASSFEGRVSGSYNEQFF

v_gene: TRBV5-1
len: 16
CDR3aa: CASSARLAGTRYEQYF

v_gene: TRBV5-4
len: 13
CDR3aa: CASSLTGTDEQYF

v_gene: TRBV28
len: 12
CDR3aa: CATRVTGNEQFF

v_gene: TRBV5-1
len: 16
CDR3aa: CASSLGTGSTNEKLFF

v_gene: TRBV27
len: 15
CDR3aa: CASSSAPRGVTPLHF

v_gene: TRBV13
len: 12
CDR3aa: CASSFNQNIQYF

v_gene: TRBV5-1
len: 14
CDR3aa: CASSYDTRGYGYTF

v_gene: TRBV10-3
len: 17
CDR3aa: CATSGLAGPRVYNEQFF

v_gene: TRBV20-1
len: 14
CDR3aa: CSARTWRERDTQYF

v_gene: TRBV5-1
len: 13
CDR3aa: CASFTRPLNEQFF

v_gene: TRBV5-6
len: 15
CDR3aa: CASSQLAVLTDTQYF

v_gene: TRBV11-2
len: 15
CDR3aa: CASSLETRGGGGYTF

v_gene: TRBV5-1
len: 18
CDR3aa: CASSLTLLDRFNTGELFF

v_gene: TRBV24-1
len: 15
CDR3aa: CATSDPVTGGDTQYF

v_gene: TRBV6-6
len: 13
CDR3aa: CASRDRDYQPQHF

v_gene: TRBV6-2/TRBV6-3
len: 14
CDR3aa: CASSYTGGNQPQHF

v_gene: TRBV9
len: 14
CDR3aa: CASSATGDGNTIYF

v_gene: TRBV5-1
len: 18
CDR3aa: CASSLRDRSTSGANVLTF

v_gene: TRBV20-1
len: 11
CDR3aa: CSARDRHEQYF

v_gene: TRBV6-1
len: 15
CDR3aa: CATHSGNEGNYGYTF